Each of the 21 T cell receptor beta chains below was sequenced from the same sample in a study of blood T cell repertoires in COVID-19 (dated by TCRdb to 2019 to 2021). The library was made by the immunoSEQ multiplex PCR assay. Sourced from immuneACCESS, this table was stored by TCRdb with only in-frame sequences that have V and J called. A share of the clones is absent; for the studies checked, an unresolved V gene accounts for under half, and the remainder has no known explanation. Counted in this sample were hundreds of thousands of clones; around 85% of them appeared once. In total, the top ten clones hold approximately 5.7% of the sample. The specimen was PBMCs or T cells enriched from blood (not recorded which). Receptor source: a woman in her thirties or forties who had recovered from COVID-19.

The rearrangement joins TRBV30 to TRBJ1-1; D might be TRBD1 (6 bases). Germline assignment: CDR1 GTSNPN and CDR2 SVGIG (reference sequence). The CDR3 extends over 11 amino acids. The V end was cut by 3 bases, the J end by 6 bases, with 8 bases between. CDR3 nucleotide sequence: TGTGCCTGGAGGTGGGGGCCTGAAGCTTTCTTT. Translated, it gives CAWRWGPEAFF.

The chain's CDR3 is CASSQTPGTADTEAFF. The CDR3 DNA follows: TGCGCCAGCAGTCAAACCCCGGGAACAGCCGACACTGAAGCTTTCTTT. The chain recombines TRBV23-1 with TRBJ1-1; D is ambiguous. TRBV23-1 is reported as an ORF; its role is uncertain. Trimming took off 2 bases at V and 3 bases at J, with 16 bases between the two ends. This CDR3 region has 16 residues.

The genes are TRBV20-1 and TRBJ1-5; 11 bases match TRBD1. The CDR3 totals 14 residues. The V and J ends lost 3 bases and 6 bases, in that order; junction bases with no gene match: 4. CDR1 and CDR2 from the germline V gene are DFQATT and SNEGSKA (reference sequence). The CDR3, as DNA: TGCAGTGCTAGTACGGACAGGGGGCGTCAGCCCCAGCATTTT. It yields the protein CSASTDRGRQPQHF.

The CDR3 is CASSLTNNPPQETQYF. In DNA form, the CDR3 reads TGTGCCAGCAGTTTAACGAACAACCCTCCACAAGAGACCCAGTACTTC. The chain has TRBV28 and TRBJ2-5; no firm D call. The germline V gene has CDR1 MDHEN and CDR2 SYDVKM. The CDR3 totals 16 residues. Trimming stripped 2 bases from V and 2 bases from J, with 15 bases between.

The CDR3 DNA is TGTGCCAGCAGTCGTGGTGGGACAGGGGACTACGAGCAGTACTTC. As protein: CASSRGGTGDYEQYF. This chain uses TRBV6-5 with TRBJ2-7; TRBD1 matches at 10 bases. This CDR3 contains 15 residues. CDR1 is MNHEY and CDR2 is SVGAGI in the germline V gene. J lost 3 bases, V lost 5 bases, and 7 bases had no gene match.

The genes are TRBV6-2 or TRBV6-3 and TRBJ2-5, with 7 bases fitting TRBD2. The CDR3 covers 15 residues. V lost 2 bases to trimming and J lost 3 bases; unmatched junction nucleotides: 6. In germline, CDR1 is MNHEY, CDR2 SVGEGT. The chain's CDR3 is CASSYLRGREETQYF. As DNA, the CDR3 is TGTGCCAGCAGTTACCTGCGGGGGAGGGAAGAGACCCAGTACTTC.

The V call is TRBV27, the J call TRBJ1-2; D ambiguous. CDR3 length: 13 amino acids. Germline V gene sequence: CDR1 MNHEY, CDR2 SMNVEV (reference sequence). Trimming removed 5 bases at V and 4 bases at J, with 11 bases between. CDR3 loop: CASSPTSTYGYTF. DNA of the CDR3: TGTGCCAGCAGTCCTACCTCTACCTATGGCTACACCTTC.

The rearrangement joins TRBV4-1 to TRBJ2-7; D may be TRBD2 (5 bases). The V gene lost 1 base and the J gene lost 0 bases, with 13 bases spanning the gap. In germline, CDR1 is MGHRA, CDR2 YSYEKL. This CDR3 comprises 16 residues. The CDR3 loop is CASSQVPSRFSYEQYF. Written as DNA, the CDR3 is TGCGCCAGCAGCCAAGTCCCTAGCCGATTCTCCTACGAGCAGTACTTC.

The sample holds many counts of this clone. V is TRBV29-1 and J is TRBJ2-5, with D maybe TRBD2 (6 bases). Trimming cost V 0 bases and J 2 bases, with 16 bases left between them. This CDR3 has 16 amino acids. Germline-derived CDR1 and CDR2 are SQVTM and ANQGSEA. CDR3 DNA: TGCAGCGTTGAAGATTGGGGGGAGTTTCGGCAAGAGACCCAGTACTTC. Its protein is CSVEDWGEFRQETQYF.

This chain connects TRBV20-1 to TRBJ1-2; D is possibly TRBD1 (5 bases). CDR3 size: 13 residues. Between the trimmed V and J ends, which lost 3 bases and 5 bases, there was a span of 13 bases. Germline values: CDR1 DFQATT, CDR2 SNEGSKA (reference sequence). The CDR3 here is CSASNRRGYGYTF. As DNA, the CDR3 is TGCAGTGCTAGTAATCGGAGGGGATATGGCTACACCTTC.

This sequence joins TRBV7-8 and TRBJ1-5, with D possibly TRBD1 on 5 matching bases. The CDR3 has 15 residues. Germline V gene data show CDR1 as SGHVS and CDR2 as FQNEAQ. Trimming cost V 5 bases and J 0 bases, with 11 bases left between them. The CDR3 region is CASSPGGYSNQPQHF. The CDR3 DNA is TGTGCCAGCAGCCCCGGGGGGTATAGCAATCAGCCCCAGCATTTT.

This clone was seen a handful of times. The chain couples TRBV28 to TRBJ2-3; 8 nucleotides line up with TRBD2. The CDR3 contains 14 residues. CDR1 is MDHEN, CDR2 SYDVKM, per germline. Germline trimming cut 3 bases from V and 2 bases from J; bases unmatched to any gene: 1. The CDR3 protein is CASSFSGVTDTQYF. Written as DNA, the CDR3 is TGTGCCAGCAGTTTTAGCGGGGTCACAGATACGCAGTATTTT.

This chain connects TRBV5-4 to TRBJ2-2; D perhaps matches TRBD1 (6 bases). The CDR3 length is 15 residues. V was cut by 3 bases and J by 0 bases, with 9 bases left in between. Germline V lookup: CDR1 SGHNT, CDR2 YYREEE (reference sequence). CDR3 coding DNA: TGTGCCAGCAGCTCCGGGACAACGAACACCGGGGAGCTGTTTTTT. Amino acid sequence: CASSSGTTNTGELFF.

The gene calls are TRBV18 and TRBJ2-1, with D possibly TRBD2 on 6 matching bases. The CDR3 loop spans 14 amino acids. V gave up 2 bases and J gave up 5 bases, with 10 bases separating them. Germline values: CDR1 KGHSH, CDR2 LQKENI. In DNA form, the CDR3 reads TGTGCCAGCTCACCATTAGCGGTCGACAATGAGCAGTTCTTC. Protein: CASSPLAVDNEQFF.

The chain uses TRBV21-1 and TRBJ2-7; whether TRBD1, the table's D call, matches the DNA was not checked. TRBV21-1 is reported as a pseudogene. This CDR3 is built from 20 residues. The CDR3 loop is CASNRIPSRARDRDLYEQYF. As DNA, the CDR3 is TGTGCCAGCAATCGAATCCCCTCGCGCGCGCGGGACAGGGACCTCTACGAGCAGTACTTC.

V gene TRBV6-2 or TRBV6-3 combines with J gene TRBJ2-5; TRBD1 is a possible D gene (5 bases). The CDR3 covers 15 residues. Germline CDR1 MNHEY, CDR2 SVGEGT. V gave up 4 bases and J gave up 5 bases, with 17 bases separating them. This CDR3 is CASSSRQPLGETQYF. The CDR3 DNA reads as TGTGCCAGCAGTTCTCGACAGCCTCTTGGGGAGACCCAGTACTTC.

The CDR3 DNA reads as TGTGCCAGCAGCTTTGGGGGACTAGCGGGAGAGGATGAGCAGTTCTTC. It translates to CASSFGGLAGEDEQFF. This chain joins TRBV7-2 and TRBJ2-1, with 14 bases fitting TRBD2. CDR1 is SGHTA and CDR2 is FQGNSA in the germline V gene. The CDR3 runs to 16 residues. J was trimmed by 8 bases and V by 3 bases; bases with no gene match: 6.

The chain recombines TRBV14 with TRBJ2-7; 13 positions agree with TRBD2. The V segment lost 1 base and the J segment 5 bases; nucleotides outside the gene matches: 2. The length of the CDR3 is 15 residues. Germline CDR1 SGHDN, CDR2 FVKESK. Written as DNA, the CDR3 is TGTGCCAGCAGCCAAGGCGGACTAGCGGGAGACGAGCAGTACTTC. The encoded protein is CASSQGGLAGDEQYF.

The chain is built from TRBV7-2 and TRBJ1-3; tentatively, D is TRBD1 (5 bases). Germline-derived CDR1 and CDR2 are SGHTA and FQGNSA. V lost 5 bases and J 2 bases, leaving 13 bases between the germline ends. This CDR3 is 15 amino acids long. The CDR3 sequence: CASSPTGVAGNTIYF. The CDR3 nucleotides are TGTGCCAGCAGCCCCACGGGGGTAGCTGGAAACACCATATATTTT.

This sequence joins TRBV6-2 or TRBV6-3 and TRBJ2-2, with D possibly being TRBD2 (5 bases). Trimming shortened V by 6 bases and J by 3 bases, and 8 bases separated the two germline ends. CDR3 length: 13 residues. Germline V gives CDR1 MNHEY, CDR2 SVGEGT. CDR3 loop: CASSWEYTGELFF. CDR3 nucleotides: TGTGCCAGCAGCTGGGAGTACACCGGGGAGCTGTTTTTT.

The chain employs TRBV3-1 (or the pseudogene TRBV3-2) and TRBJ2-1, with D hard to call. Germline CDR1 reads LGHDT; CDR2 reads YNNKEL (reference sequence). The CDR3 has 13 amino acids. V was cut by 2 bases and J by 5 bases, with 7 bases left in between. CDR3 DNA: TGTGCCAGCAGCCAATCCCAGAACAATGAGCAGTTCTTC. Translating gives CASSQSQNNEQFF.